The rows below give T cell receptor beta chains drawn from one sample of a study of shared clonotypes between healthy human individuals. Sequenced by immunoSEQ multiplex PCR; TCRdb stores in-frame clones only, minus some. The sample lists about 480,000 clones; about three quarters were seen once. Sequenced material: PBMCs. These receptor sequences come from a middle-aged woman in good health. Some clones in this sample may be carry-over from other donors' samples. The CDR3 runs from the conserved cysteine through the conserved F or W. Fields, in order: D gene, CDR3 length, J gene, V gene, clone size, CDR3 protein, CDR3 DNA. A D gene is named only where the DNA matches it firmly. Size tells how often a clone was seen (once, few, many) or the class of an expanded clone, and some rows leave it out.

. | 13 | TRBJ2-7 | TRBV15 | few | CATSRDNADEQYF | TGTGCCACCAGCAGAGACAACGCCGACGAGCAGTACTTC
. | 12 | TRBJ2-7 | TRBV6-1 | . | CASSEWDVGQYF | TGTGCCAGCAGTGAATGGGACGTAGGGCAGTACTTC
TRBD2 | 15 | TRBJ2-7 | TRBV9 | . | CASSVGIGGSYEQYF | TGTGCCAGCAGCGTAGGGATCGGCGGGAGTTACGAGCAGTACTTC
TRBD2 | 13 | TRBJ2-1 | TRBV9 | . | CASSLGLPYEQFF | TGTGCCAGCAGCTTGGGACTACCCTATGAGCAGTTCTTC
. | 14 | TRBJ1-1 | TRBV19 | . | CASSMPREHTEAFF | TGTGCCAGTAGTATGCCCCGGGAACACACTGAAGCTTTCTTT
. | 12 | TRBJ2-3 | TRBV11-1 | . | CASSFGGDTQYF | TGTGCCAGCAGCTTCGGAGGAGATACGCAGTATTTT
. | 13 | TRBJ2-5 | TRBV14 | . | CASSRTLSETQYF | TGTGCCAGCAGCCGTACCCTTAGCGAGACCCAGTACTTC
TRBD1 | 11 | TRBJ1-1 | TRBV6-5 | . | CASSRQGEAFF | TGTGCCAGCAGCCGACAGGGGGAAGCTTTCTTT
TRBD1 | 15 | TRBJ2-7 | TRBV28 | . | CASSPPGQGGYEQYF | TGTGCCAGCAGTCCCCCTGGACAGGGGGGCTACGAGCAGTACTTC
TRBD1 | 13 | TRBJ2-1 | TRBV29-1 | . | CSVGGQGAYEQFF | TGCAGCGTTGGAGGACAGGGGGCCTATGAGCAGTTCTTC
. | 13 | TRBJ2-1 | TRBV10-1 | . | CASSESGYNEQFF | TGCGCCAGCAGTGAGTCGGGATACAATGAGCAGTTCTTC
. | 18 | TRBJ2-7 | TRBV7-9 | . | CASSQGPPGTSISYEQYF | TGTGCCAGCAGCCAAGGTCCCCCCGGGACCTCGATCTCCTACGAGCAGTACTTC
. | 16 | TRBJ2-2 | TRBV28 | . | CASSLPGLLGAGELFF | TGTGCCAGCAGTCTCCCGGGACTCCTAGGTGCCGGGGAGCTGTTTTTT
TRBD2 | 16 | TRBJ2-2 | TRBV19 | . | CASTPAAGGWTGELFF | TGTGCCAGTACCCCCGCTGCGGGAGGGTGGACCGGGGAGCTGTTTTTT
. | 15 | TRBJ2-7 | TRBV4-1 | . | CASSHPGKDGYEQYF | TGCGCCAGCAGCCACCCCGGGAAGGACGGCTACGAGCAGTACTTC
. | 15 | TRBJ2-3 | TRBV5-1 | few | CASSTTKGATDTQYF | TGCGCCAGCAGCACGACGAAAGGGGCCACAGATACGCAGTATTTT